Below, 21 T cell receptor beta chains from the same sample are listed, as sequenced in a study of T cell responses to AZD1222 COVID-19 vaccine. Only in-frame clones appear in the TCRdb table, and some are missing; sequencing was by immunoSEQ multiplex PCR. This table holds 110,000 to 150,000 clones, nearly 95% found once. The sample was peripheral blood, taken on day 0 of AZD1222 vaccination. Source of these receptors: an adult in good health.

The J gene is TRBJ2-5, the V gene TRBV10-3, with TRBD1 matching 7 bases. With V trimmed by 6 bases and J by 5 bases, 9 bases remained unmatched. CDR3 length: 14 residues. The germline V gene has CDR1 ENHRY and CDR2 SYGVKD. Here the CDR3 DNA reads TGTGCCATCAGGGTAGCAGGGGGAAGTGAGACCCAGTACTTC. Residues: CAIRVAGGSETQYF.

CDR3 amino acids: CASSGGLAREETQYF. The CDR3 DNA sequence: TGCGCCAGCAGTGGGGGACTAGCGAGAGAAGAGACCCAGTACTTC. The V gene is TRBV10-1, the J gene TRBJ2-5, with TRBD2 matching 10 bases. This CDR3 region has 15 residues. Germline assignment: CDR1 WNHNN and CDR2 SYGVQD (reference sequence). Trimming at V came to 4 bases and at J to 3 bases, leaving 5 bases not matched to a gene.

The J gene is TRBJ1-2, the V gene TRBV9, with 8 bases identical to TRBD1. In germline, CDR1 is SGDLS, CDR2 YYNGEE. The CDR3 extends over 16 amino acids. V shed 3 bases, J shed 4 bases, and the junction held 11 bases outside the gene matches. The CDR3 here is CASSASPGGGFYGYTF. The CDR3 DNA is TGTGCCAGCAGCGCATCACCAGGGGGCGGTTTCTATGGCTACACCTTC.

V usage is TRBV11-1 and J usage is TRBJ2-2; D gene unclear. Trimming removed 1 base from V and 1 base from J, with 7 bases in between. Germline V gene lookup returns CDR1 SGHAT and CDR2 FQDESV (reference sequence). The CDR3 extends over 15 amino acids. For the CDR3, the DNA is TGTGCCAGCAGCTTAGGGCAGGTGAACACCGGGGAGCTGTTTTTT. This gives the protein CASSLGQVNTGELFF.

The V call is TRBV30, the J call TRBJ1-2; D gene uncertain. V shed 1 base and J shed 1 base, with 7 bases lying between them. This CDR3 is 13 amino acids long. The germline V gene has CDR1 GTSNPN and CDR2 SVGIG (reference sequence). This chain's CDR3 is CAWSDAVNYGYTF. For the CDR3, the DNA is TGTGCCTGGAGTGATGCAGTTAACTATGGCTACACCTTC. The entire variable domain, with the rest obtained from reference TRBV30 and TRBJ1-2, is as follows: SQTIHQWPATLVQPVGSPLSLECTVEGTSNPNLYWYRQAAGRGLQLLFYSVGIGQISSEVPQNLSASRPQDRQFILSSKKLLLSDSGFYLCAWSDAVNYGYTFGSGTRLTVV.

The chain recombines TRBV25-1 with TRBJ1-2; 10 bases are shared with TRBD1. Germline values: CDR1 MGHDK, CDR2 SYGVNS. The CDR3 length is 14 residues. Germline trimming cut 2 bases from V and 3 bases from J; bases unmatched to any gene: 0. The CDR3 sequence is CASSEGTGDYGYTF. The DNA of the CDR3 is TGTGCCAGCAGTGAAGGGACAGGGGACTATGGCTACACCTTC.

The V and J genes are TRBV6-2 or TRBV6-3 and TRBJ2-5; TRBD2 agrees at 11 bases. The CDR3 is 17 residues long. Germline loops: CDR1 MNHEY, CDR2 SVGEGT. V lost 0 bases to trimming and J lost 6 bases; unmatched junction nucleotides: 9. Here the CDR3 reads CASSYSGTSGGEKTQYF. CDR3 bases: TGTGCCAGCAGTTACTCCGGGACTAGCGGCGGCGAGAAGACCCAGTACTTC.

This chain connects TRBV27 to TRBJ1-1; D remains ambiguous. Germline-derived CDR1 and CDR2 are MNHEY and SMNVEV (reference sequence). The CDR3 sequence is 13 residues long. V lost 5 bases to trimming and J lost 5 bases, with 12 bases between them. As DNA, the CDR3 is TGTGCCAGCAGTGCGTCAAAAGGGACTGAAGCTTTCTTT. Its translation: CASSASKGTEAFF.

This sequence joins TRBV14 and TRBJ1-1; no firm D call. Germline V lookup: CDR1 SGHDN, CDR2 FVKESK. This CDR3 region has 12 residues. V lost 6 bases and J lost 0, with 5 bases in between. CDR3 DNA sequence: TGTGCCAGCAGTAAAATGAACACTGAAGCTTTCTTT. It is translated as CASSKMNTEAFF.

This clone was recorded once. The V gene is TRBV24-1, the J gene TRBJ1-5; D is uncertain. This CDR3 region has 15 residues. The V end was cut by 6 bases, the J end by 1 base, with 12 bases between. Germline V gives CDR1 KGHDR, CDR2 SFDVKD. The CDR3 DNA reads TGTGCCACCAGTCCTGGGTTTGGGAGCAATCAGCCCCAGCATTTT. It translates to CATSPGFGSNQPQHF.

In its sample, this clone was seen once. The genes are TRBV18 and TRBJ2-1, with TRBD1 identical over 8 bases. Germline CDR1 reads KGHSH; CDR2 reads LQKENI. J was trimmed by 5 bases and V by 2 bases; bases with no gene match: 5. The CDR3 sequence is 15 residues long. As DNA, the CDR3 is TGTGCCAGCTCACCAGGGACAGGAAAGAACAATGAGCAGTTCTTC. Its translation: CASSPGTGKNNEQFF.

V and J are TRBV19 and TRBJ2-7; TRBD1 is a possible D gene (5 bases). V lost 5 bases, J lost 6 bases, and 14 bases lay in between. CDR3 size: 13 residues. The germline V gene has CDR1 LNHDA and CDR2 SQIVND (reference sequence). This CDR3 is CASSPRRTIEQYF. The DNA for the CDR3 is TGTGCCAGTAGTCCCCGGCGGACAATCGAGCAGTACTTC. Together with reference TRBV19 and TRBJ2-7, the CDR3 gives the full variable domain: DGGITQSPKYLFRKEGQNVTLSCEQNLNHDAMYWYRQDPGQGLRLIYYSQIVNDFQKGDIAEGYSVSREKKESFPLTVTSAQKNPTAFYLCASSPRRTIEQYFGPGTRLTVT.

The chain couples TRBV5-5 to TRBJ2-5; possibly TRBD2 for D (5 bases). The CDR3 runs to 15 residues. V dropped 3 bases and J dropped 4 bases, with 16 bases sitting between them. The V gene's germline CDR1 is SGHKS and CDR2 YYEKEE (reference sequence). The CDR3: CASSSPGMPPETQYF. The CDR3 bases are TGTGCCAGCAGCTCCCCGGGGATGCCGCCAGAGACCCAGTACTTC. The variable domain in full, with the rest retrieved from reference TRBV5-5 and TRBJ2-5, is DAGVTQSPTHLIKTRGQQVTLRCSPISGHKSVSWYQQVLGQGPQFIFQYYEKEERGRGNFPDRFSARQFPNYSSELNVNALLLGDSALYLCASSSPGMPPETQYFGPGTRLLVL.

The rearrangement joins TRBV19 to TRBJ2-7; 11 bases fit TRBD2. Losses at the gene ends were 4 bases for V and 3 bases for J; bases not matched to a gene: 2. The CDR3 extends over 14 amino acids. Germline CDR1 is LNHDA and CDR2 is SQIVND (reference sequence). CDR3: CASSRGTSGYEQYF. The CDR3 nucleotides read TGTGCCAGTAGTAGGGGGACTAGCGGCTACGAGCAGTACTTC.

CDR3 sequence reads: CASSANPGQAFYGYTF. The CDR3 DNA reads as TGCGCCAGCAGCGCAAACCCGGGACAGGCTTTTTATGGCTACACCTTC. V is TRBV5-1 and J is TRBJ1-2, with 8 bases that match TRBD1. This CDR3 has 16 residues. In germline, CDR1 is SGHRS, CDR2 YFSETQ. V gave up 4 bases and J gave up 5 bases; unmatched junction bases: 13.

V usage is TRBV28 and J usage is TRBJ1-5; a weak D match, TRBD1 (6 bases). The germline V gene encodes CDR1 MDHEN and CDR2 SYDVKM. The CDR3 consists of 15 residues. Trimming removed 5 bases from V and 7 bases from J, with 18 bases in between. CDR3 bases: TGTGCCAGCAGTCCTCCCACGGGGGCGGGGCAGCCCCAGCATTTT. Protein: CASSPPTGAGQPQHF. Drawing the rest from reference TRBV28 and TRBJ1-5, the complete variable domain is DVKVTQSSRYLVKRTGEKVFLECVQDMDHENMFWYRQDPGLGLRLIYFSYDVKMKEKGDIPEGYSVSREKKERFSLILESASTNQTSMYLCASSPPTGAGQPQHFGDGTRLSIL.

V and J are TRBV7-2 and TRBJ2-1; TRBD1 matches at 11 bases. The V gene end was trimmed by 1 base and the J gene end by 9 bases; junction bases not matched to a gene: 2. The CDR3 loop spans 14 amino acids. From germline, CDR1 is SGHTA and CDR2 FQGNSA. CDR3 DNA sequence: TGTGCCAGCAGCTTAGTGGGACAGGGGGGTGAGCAGTTCTTC. Its protein product is CASSLVGQGGEQFF.

The chain uses TRBV7-9 and TRBJ1-1, with D unresolved. Germline V gene data show CDR1 as SEHNR and CDR2 as FQNEAQ (reference sequence). Deletions cut 1 base from V and 6 bases from J, with 9 bases between. The CDR3 has 13 residues. CDR3 bases: TGTGCCAGCAGCTTAGGGGGATCCCCTGAAGCTTTCTTT. Its protein is CASSLGGSPEAFF.

CDR3 bases: TGTGCCAGCAGTTCCCGAGCGGTGAGCACCTTC. It specifies CASSSRAVSTF. The rearrangement links TRBV28 to TRBJ1-2; no reliable D call. Germline CDR1 reads MDHEN; CDR2 reads SYDVKM. The V end was cut by 4 bases, the J end by 13 bases, with 13 bases between. There are 11 residues in the CDR3.

This chain uses TRBV2 with TRBJ2-5, with D perhaps TRBD1 (6 bases). The V end lost 6 bases, the J end lost 5 bases, and 16 bases lay between the germline ends. The CDR3 is 14 residues long. Germline-derived CDR1 and CDR2 are SNHLY and FYNNEI. This CDR3 reads CASSPTGSGETQYF. In DNA, the CDR3 is TGTGCCAGCAGCCCAACAGGGTCTGGTGAGACCCAGTACTTC.

The rearrangement uses TRBV6-5 and TRBJ2-1, with D unclear. In germline, CDR1 is MNHEY, CDR2 SVGAGI. CDR3 length: 15 residues. V lost 0 bases, J lost 1 base, and 7 bases lay in between. The CDR3 sequence: CASSYSGRSYNEQFF. DNA of the CDR3: TGTGCCAGCAGTTACTCGGGTCGGTCCTACAATGAGCAGTTCTTC.